This T cell receptor beta chain came from a study of vaccination and CD4 T cells after COVID-19. Study results and limitations: Analysis covered relatively few convalescent patients and lacked any early post-infection timepoints.

CDR3 length equals 14 residues. Germline CDR1 DFQATT, CDR2 SNEGSKA (reference sequence). The germline V and J ends were trimmed by 3 bases and 0 bases, with 11 bases remaining between them. Cultured CD4+ T cells had their DNA profiled by the Oncomine TCR Beta short-read assay. TCRdb re-analysed the PCR reads in MiXCR, keeping a single row per CDR3 protein. Of 10,000 or so distinct CDR3 sequences in the sample, just under 75% are singletons; the top ten hold about 8%. This clonotype has more than one count but fewer than ten. What it binds is unknown. Treatment reported: approximately nine-day PBMC culture with coronavirus spike peptide pools or control peptides (ViraFEST assay). Before TCRs were sequenced, ViraFEST expanded antigen-specific T cells with peptide pools.

The TCR sequence derives from a human donor who had recovered from COVID-19. V is TRBV20-1 and J is TRBJ1-2; D ambiguous. The sample consisted of CD4+ T cells from blood, cultured in vitro. Here the CDR3 DNA reads TGCAGTGCTAGCTTTCCAGGAGCTAACTATGGCTACACCTTC. As protein: CSASFPGANYGYTF.